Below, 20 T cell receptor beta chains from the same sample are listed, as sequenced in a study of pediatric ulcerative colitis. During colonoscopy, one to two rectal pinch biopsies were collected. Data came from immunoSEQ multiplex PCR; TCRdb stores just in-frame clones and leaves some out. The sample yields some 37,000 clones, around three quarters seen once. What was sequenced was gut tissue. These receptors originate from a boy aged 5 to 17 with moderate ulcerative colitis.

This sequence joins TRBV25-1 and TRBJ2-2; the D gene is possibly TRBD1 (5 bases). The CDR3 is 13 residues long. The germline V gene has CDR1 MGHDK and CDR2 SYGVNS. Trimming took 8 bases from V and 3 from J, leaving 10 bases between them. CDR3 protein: CASDSPYTGELFF. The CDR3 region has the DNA TGTGCCAGCGACAGCCCTTACACCGGGGAGCTGTTTTTT.

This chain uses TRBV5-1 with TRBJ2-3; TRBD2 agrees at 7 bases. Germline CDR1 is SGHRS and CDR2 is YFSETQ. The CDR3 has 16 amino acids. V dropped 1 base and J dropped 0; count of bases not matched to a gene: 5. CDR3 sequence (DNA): TGCGCCAGCAGCTTGTTATGGGGGGGAAGCACAGATACGCAGTATTTT. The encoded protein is CASSLLWGGSTDTQYF.

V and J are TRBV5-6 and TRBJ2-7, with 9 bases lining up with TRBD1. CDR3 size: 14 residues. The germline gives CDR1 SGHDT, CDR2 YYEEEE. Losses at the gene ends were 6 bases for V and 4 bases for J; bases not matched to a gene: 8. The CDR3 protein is CASTRGQGSYEQYF. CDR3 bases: TGTGCCAGCACAAGGGGACAGGGCTCTTACGAGCAGTACTTC.

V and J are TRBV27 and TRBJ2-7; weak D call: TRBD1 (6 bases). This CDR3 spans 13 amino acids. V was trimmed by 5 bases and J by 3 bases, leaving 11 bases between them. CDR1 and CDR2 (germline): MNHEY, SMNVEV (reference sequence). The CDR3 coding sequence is TGTGCCAGCAGTAGATTGGACAGCTACGAGCAGTACTTC. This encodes CASSRLDSYEQYF.

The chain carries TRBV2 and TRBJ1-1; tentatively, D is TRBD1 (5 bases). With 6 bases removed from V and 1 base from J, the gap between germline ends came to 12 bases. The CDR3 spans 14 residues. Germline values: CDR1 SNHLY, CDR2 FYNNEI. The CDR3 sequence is CASSDPTGNTEAFF. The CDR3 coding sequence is TGTGCCAGCAGCGATCCAACAGGGAACACTGAAGCTTTCTTT.

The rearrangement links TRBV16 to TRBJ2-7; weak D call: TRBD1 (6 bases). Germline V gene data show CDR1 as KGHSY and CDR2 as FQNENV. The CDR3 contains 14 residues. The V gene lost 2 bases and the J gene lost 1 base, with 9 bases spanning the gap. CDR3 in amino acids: CASSQIQGSYEQYF. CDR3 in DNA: TGTGCCAGCAGCCAAATCCAGGGGTCCTACGAGCAGTACTTC.

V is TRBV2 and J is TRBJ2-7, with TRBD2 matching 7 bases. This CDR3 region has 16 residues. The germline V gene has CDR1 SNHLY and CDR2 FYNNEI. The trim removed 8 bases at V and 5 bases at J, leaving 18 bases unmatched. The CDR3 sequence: CASLAPGAAGLDEQYF. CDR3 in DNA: TGTGCCAGCCTAGCCCCCGGGGCAGCGGGACTTGACGAGCAGTACTTC.

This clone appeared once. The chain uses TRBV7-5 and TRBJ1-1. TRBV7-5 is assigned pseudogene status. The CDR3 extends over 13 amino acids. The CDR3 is CVRSLAVGGEAFF. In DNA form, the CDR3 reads TGTGTCAGAAGCTTAGCCGTAGGGGGGGAAGCTTTCTTT.

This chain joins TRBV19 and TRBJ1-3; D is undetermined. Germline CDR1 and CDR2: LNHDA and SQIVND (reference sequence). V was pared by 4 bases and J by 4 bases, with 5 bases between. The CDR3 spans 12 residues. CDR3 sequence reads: CASSTSGNTIYF. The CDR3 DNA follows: TGTGCCAGTAGTACCAGCGGAAACACCATATATTTT.

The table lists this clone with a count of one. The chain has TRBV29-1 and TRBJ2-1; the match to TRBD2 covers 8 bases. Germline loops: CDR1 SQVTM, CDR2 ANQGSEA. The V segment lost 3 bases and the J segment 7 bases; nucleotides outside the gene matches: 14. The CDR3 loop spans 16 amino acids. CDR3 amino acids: CSVDLGTRGIGNEQFF. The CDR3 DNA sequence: TGCAGCGTTGATTTGGGGACTAGGGGGATTGGGAATGAGCAGTTCTTC.

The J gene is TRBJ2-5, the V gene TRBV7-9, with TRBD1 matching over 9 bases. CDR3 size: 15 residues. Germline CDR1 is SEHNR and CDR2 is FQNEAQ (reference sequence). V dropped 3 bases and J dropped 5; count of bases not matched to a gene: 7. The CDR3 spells CASSFNRGPGETQYF. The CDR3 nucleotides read TGTGCCAGCAGCTTTAACAGGGGGCCGGGGGAGACCCAGTACTTC.

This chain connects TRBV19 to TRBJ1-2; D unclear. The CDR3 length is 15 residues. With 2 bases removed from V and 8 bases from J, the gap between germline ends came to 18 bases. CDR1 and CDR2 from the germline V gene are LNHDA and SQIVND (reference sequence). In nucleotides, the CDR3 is TGTGCCAGTAGTATATCCGGCTCCCAAGTAAGGGGCTACACCTTC. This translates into CASSISGSQVRGYTF. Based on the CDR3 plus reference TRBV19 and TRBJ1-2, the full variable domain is DGGITQSPKYLFRKEGQNVTLSCEQNLNHDAMYWYRQDPGQGLRLIYYSQIVNDFQKGDIAEGYSVSREKKESFPLTVTSAQKNPTAFYLCASSISGSQVRGYTFGSGTRLTVV.

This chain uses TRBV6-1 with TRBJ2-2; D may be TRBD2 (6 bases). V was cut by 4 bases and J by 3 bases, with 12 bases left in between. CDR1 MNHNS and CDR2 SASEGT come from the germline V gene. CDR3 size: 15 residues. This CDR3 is CASSAGDRDTGELFF. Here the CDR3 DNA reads TGTGCCAGCAGTGCGGGGGATAGGGACACCGGGGAGCTGTTTTTT.

DNA of the CDR3: TGTGCCAGCAGCTTAGAAGAGGTGTCCTCCTACGAGCAGTACTTC. As protein: CASSLEEVSSYEQYF. The chain employs TRBV11-2 and TRBJ2-7; D is undetermined. Germline V lookup: CDR1 SGHAT, CDR2 FQNNGV. V dropped 0 bases and J dropped 0 bases, with 9 bases sitting between them. The CDR3 sequence is 15 residues long.

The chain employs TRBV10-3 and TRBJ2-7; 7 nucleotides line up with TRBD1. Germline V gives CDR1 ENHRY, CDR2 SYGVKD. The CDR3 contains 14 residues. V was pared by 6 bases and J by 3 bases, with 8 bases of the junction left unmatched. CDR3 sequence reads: CAISRTGDLYEQYF. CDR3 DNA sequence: TGTGCCATCAGCAGGACAGGAGACCTCTACGAGCAGTACTTC.

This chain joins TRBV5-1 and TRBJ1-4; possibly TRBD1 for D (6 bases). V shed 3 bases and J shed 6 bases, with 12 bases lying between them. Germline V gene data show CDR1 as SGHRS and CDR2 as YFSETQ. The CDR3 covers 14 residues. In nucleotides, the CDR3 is TGCGCCAGCAGCTGGGGGGCTCAGGATGAAAAACTGTTTTTT. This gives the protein CASSWGAQDEKLFF.

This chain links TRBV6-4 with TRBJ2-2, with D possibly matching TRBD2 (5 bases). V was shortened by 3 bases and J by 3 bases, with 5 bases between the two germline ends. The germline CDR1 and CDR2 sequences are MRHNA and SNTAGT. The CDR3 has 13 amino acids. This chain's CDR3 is CASSERDTGELFF. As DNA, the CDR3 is TGTGCCAGCAGTGAGCGGGACACCGGGGAGCTGTTTTTT.

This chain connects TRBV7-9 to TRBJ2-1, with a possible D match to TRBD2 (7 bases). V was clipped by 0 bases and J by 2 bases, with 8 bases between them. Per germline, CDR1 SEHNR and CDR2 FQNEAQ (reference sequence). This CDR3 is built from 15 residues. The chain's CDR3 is CASSLAGGPYNEQFF. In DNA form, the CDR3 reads TGTGCCAGCAGCTTAGCGGGGGGGCCCTACAATGAGCAGTTCTTC.

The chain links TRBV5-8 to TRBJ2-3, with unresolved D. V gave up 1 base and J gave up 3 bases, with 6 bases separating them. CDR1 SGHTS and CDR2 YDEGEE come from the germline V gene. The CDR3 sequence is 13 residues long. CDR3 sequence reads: CASSLPGTDTQYF. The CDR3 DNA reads TGTGCCAGCAGCTTGCCCGGGACAGATACGCAGTATTTT.

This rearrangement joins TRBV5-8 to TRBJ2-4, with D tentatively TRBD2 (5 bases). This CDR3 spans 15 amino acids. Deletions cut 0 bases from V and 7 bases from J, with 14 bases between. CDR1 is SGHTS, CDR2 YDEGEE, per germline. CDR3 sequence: CASSLAGSPGNIQYF. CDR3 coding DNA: TGTGCCAGCAGCTTGGCCGGCAGCCCGGGGAACATTCAGTACTTC.